A single sample is the source of the 15 T cell receptor beta chains below, sequenced in a study of OX40 agonist ivuxolimab in advanced cancers. This table comes from immunoSEQ multiplex PCR, and its TCRdb copy is limited to in-frame clones, with some not included. The sample holds over 50,000 clones, 80% to 90% seen once. The sample here was CD4+ or CD8+ T cells sorted from blood, taken in a trial of the OX40 agonist ivuxolimab. These receptors came from an adult with an advanced solid tumor such as melanoma, head and neck, liver or kidney cancer.

The table lists this clone with a few counts. This rearrangement joins TRBV29-1 to TRBJ1-3; D is undetermined. Germline CDR1 is SQVTM and CDR2 is ANQGSEA. Trimming took off 7 bases at V and 4 bases at J, with 17 bases between the two ends. The CDR3 spans 14 residues. The CDR3 loop is CSAMYPGSGNTIYF. The CDR3 DNA reads as TGCAGCGCGATGTATCCGGGCTCAGGAAACACCATATATTTT.

The chain couples TRBV5-6 to TRBJ2-5, with D maybe TRBD2 (5 bases). V was clipped by 2 bases and J by 4 bases, with 12 bases between them. Germline V lookup: CDR1 SGHDT, CDR2 YYEEEE. The CDR3 runs 14 residues. The CDR3 nucleotides read TGTGCCAGCAGCTTTAAGGGCGCGGGAGAGACCCAGTACTTC. This gives the protein CASSFKGAGETQYF.

This clone was seen a single time. The CDR3, as DNA: TGTGCCAGCAGTCCCCCAGCGCTTGGAGCTTTCTTT. As protein: CASSPPALGAFF. The V gene is TRBV14, the J gene TRBJ1-1; D is unclear. The germline CDR1 and CDR2 sequences are SGHDN and FVKESK. The length of the CDR3 is 12 residues. Trimming took off 6 bases at V and 10 bases at J, with 15 bases between the two ends.

The chain recombines TRBV5-1 with TRBJ1-1, with D maybe TRBD1 (5 bases). The V gene lost 1 base and the J gene lost 0 bases, with 13 bases spanning the gap. The CDR3 runs to 16 residues. Germline V gene sequence: CDR1 SGHRS, CDR2 YFSETQ. CDR3 nucleotide sequence: TGCGCCAGCAGCTTGCACGGGACGGACCTGAACACTGAAGCTTTCTTT. It is translated as CASSLHGTDLNTEAFF. Together with reference TRBV5-1 and TRBJ1-1, the CDR3 gives the full variable domain: KAGVTQTPRYLIKTRGQQVTLSCSPISGHRSVSWYQQTPGQGLQFLFEYFSETQRNKGNFPGRFSGRQFSNSRSEMNVSTLELGDSALYLCASSLHGTDLNTEAFFGQGTRLTVV.

The sample holds a few counts of this clone. The chain joins TRBV27 to TRBJ2-2; tentative D call: TRBD1 (5 bases). Germline CDR1 MNHEY, CDR2 SMNVEV (reference sequence). V lost 8 bases to trimming and J lost 1 base, with 11 bases between them. CDR3 length: 14 amino acids. The CDR3 nucleotides are TGTGCCAGCCAAACTGGACAGAACACCGGGGAGCTGTTTTTT. The encoded protein is CASQTGQNTGELFF.

Here the CDR3 reads CAWSLTVKEGYTF. Written as DNA, the CDR3 is TGTGCCTGGAGTTTGACTGTTAAGGAAGGCTACACCTTC. The V call is TRBV30, the J call TRBJ1-2; no clear D. Germline-derived CDR1 and CDR2 are GTSNPN and SVGIG (reference sequence). V lost 2 bases and J 8 bases, leaving 15 bases between the germline ends. The length of the CDR3 is 13 residues.

The chain combines TRBV4-1 with TRBJ1-2; the D is unclear. V was shortened by 3 bases and J by 4 bases, with 18 bases between the two germline ends. Germline values: CDR1 MGHRA, CDR2 YSYEKL. This CDR3 is 16 amino acids long. CDR3 sequence (DNA): TGCGCCAGCAGCCAGGCCCAGGTCGGGATAATCTATGGCTACACCTTC. This sequence encodes CASSQAQVGIIYGYTF.

The chain carries TRBV5-1 and TRBJ1-2, with a weak D call TRBD1 (5 bases). Between the trimmed V and J ends, which lost 0 bases and 4 bases, there was a span of 10 bases. The germline V gene encodes CDR1 SGHRS and CDR2 YFSETQ. CDR3 length: 14 amino acids. The CDR3 is CASSLEGTGYGYTF. DNA for the CDR3: TGCGCCAGCAGCTTGGAAGGGACTGGCTATGGCTACACCTTC.

This clone was detected only once. A read error may account for a junction end that differs from germline. This sequence joins TRBV11-2 and TRBJ2-1, with D possibly matching TRBD1 (6 bases). There are 12 residues in the CDR3. From germline, CDR1 is SGHAT and CDR2 FQNNGV. In DNA, the CDR3 is TGTGCCAGCAGCTTAGAGACAGGCGAGCGGTTCTTC. Protein product: CASSLETGERFF.

The rearrangement joins TRBV19 to TRBJ1-5; 10 nucleotides agree with TRBD1. The germline V gene has CDR1 LNHDA and CDR2 SQIVND (reference sequence). The J segment lost 5 bases and the V segment lost 4 bases, leaving 8 bases of the junction unmatched. The CDR3 consists of 16 residues. In DNA, the CDR3 is TGTGCCAGTAGTACCACCGGGACAGGGGCGTATCAGCCCCAGCATTTT. Translated, it gives CASSTTGTGAYQPQHF.

The rearrangement joins TRBV9 to TRBJ2-1; D uncertain. CDR1 SGDLS and CDR2 YYNGEE come from the germline V gene. The CDR3 has 15 residues. Trimming left V 1 base short and J 0 bases short, with 8 bases between. CDR3 in amino acids: CASSVSQSSYNEQFF. CDR3 DNA: TGTGCCAGCAGCGTATCTCAATCCTCCTACAATGAGCAGTTCTTC.

The chain uses TRBV15 and TRBJ1-4; D is perhaps TRBD1 (5 bases). CDR3 size: 12 residues. The germline V gene encodes CDR1 LNHNV and CDR2 YYDKDF (reference sequence). V was cut by 2 bases and J by 12 bases, with 10 bases left in between. CDR3 nucleotides: TGTGCCACCAGCAGATTCCAGGGAGAACTGTTTTTT. It encodes CATSRFQGELFF.

This chain connects TRBV19 to TRBJ1-2, with TRBD1 matching 7 bases. V lost 2 bases and J lost 6; bases outside the gene matches: 12. Germline assignment: CDR1 LNHDA and CDR2 SQIVND (reference sequence). The CDR3 sequence is 16 residues long. CDR3 coding DNA: TGTGCCAGTAGTATATATGGGACAGCTAAACCTCATGGCTACACCTTC. Its protein is CASSIYGTAKPHGYTF.

The chain uses TRBV11-2 and TRBJ2-2, with D uncertain. The V and J ends lost 8 bases and 7 bases respectively, with 17 bases between them. From germline, CDR1 is SGHAT and CDR2 FQNNGV. CDR3 length: 14 amino acids. The CDR3 region has the DNA TGTGCCAGCTCCCAAAGGGTCAGCCTCGGGGAGCTGTTTTTT. Translating gives CASSQRVSLGELFF.

The chain carries TRBV6-5 and TRBJ1-1; the D is unclear. The length of the CDR3 is 15 residues. Germline V gene data show CDR1 as MNHEY and CDR2 as SVGAGI. Trimming removed 0 bases at V and 1 base at J, with 9 bases between. CDR3 amino acids: CASSYSVLSNTEAFF. The CDR3 DNA is TGTGCCAGCAGTTACTCGGTTCTTTCGAACACTGAAGCTTTCTTT.